This T cell receptor beta chain was recorded in a study of identical twins. Findings of the study overall: Cord blood beta clonotypes that were abundant carried fewer insertions, and memory repertoires showed no such trend. A cross-sectional statistical analysis, not follow-up of the same donors, supported the conclusions. In beta out-of-frame sequences, the excess sharing between twins was weaker.

The CDR3 consists of 15 residues. The junction had 9 bases not matched to a gene; V was cut back by 4 bases and J by 6 bases. The germline CDR1 and CDR2 sequences are SNHLY and FYNNEI. In regard to this clonotype: Its antigen is unidentified.

TCRdb analysed the 5' RACE reads with MiXCR anew, one entry per CDR3 protein. The repertoire holds 640,000 or so distinct CDR3 sequences, around 6% seen once, with 1.5% to 2% in the top ten. Material for sequencing was naive T cells sorted from blood. This TCR was sampled from a man between 18 and 29 years old in good health. V gene TRBV2 combines with J gene TRBJ2-1, with 7 bases fitting TRBD2. The CDR3 nucleotides read TGTGCCAGCAGTGGGGCCGGGACGGGAGGCAATGAGCAGTTCTTC. Protein product: CASSGAGTGGNEQFF.